The 23 T cell receptor beta chains below come from one sample, sequenced in a study of T cells after yellow fever vaccination. MiXCR, run by TCRdb on the 5' RACE reads, gives a single entry per CDR3 protein. Seen here are 500,000 to 650,000 distinct CDR3 sequences, about 15% observed once, and the top ten hold approximately 15%. The sequencing here drew on PBMCs, taken less than 6 days after the first yellow fever vaccination. These TCRs come from a man aged 18 to 30 who received the YFV17D yellow fever vaccine.

This clonotype was detected a few times. The chain has TRBV5-5 and TRBJ2-3, with D possibly being TRBD1 (5 bases). This CDR3 contains 15 residues. Trimming removed 2 bases at V and 0 bases at J, with 10 bases between. Germline lookup yields CDR1 SGHKS and CDR2 YYEKEE (reference sequence). The CDR3 DNA follows: TGTGCCAGCAGCTTCCAGACAGTGAGCACAGATACGCAGTATTTT. Translated, it gives CASSFQTVSTDTQYF. Based on the CDR3 plus reference TRBV5-5 and TRBJ2-3, the full variable domain is DAGVTQSPTHLIKTRGQQVTLRCSPISGHKSVSWYQQVLGQGPQFIFQYYEKEERGRGNFPDRFSARQFPNYSSELNVNALLLGDSALYLCASSFQTVSTDTQYFGPGTRLTVL.

DNA of the CDR3: TGTGCCAGCAGTTTGTCCGAAACCTCCCAAGAGACCCAGTACTTC. Translation: CASSLSETSQETQYF. J is TRBJ2-5 and V is TRBV6-5; D unclear. This CDR3 has 15 residues. Deletions cut 4 bases from V and 1 base from J, with 13 bases between. In germline, CDR1 is MNHEY, CDR2 SVGAGI.

This clonotype showed up just a few times. The J gene is TRBJ2-5, the V gene TRBV7-9; D call uncertain. CDR1 and CDR2 from the germline V gene are SEHNR and FQNEAQ (reference sequence). This CDR3 is built from 15 residues. Deletions cut 6 bases from V and 2 bases from J, with 16 bases between. The CDR3 region is CASSLISGRQETQYF. In nucleotides, the CDR3 is TGTGCCAGCAGTCTAATCTCCGGTAGGCAAGAGACCCAGTACTTC.

The chain combines TRBV4-2 with TRBJ1-1; 11 nucleotides agree with TRBD1. The V and J ends lost 1 base and 0 bases, in that order; junction bases with no gene match: 4. Germline CDR1 and CDR2: LGHNA and YNFKEQ. This CDR3 has 17 amino acids. CDR3 in DNA: TGTGCCAGCAGCCAAGGGACAGGGGGCGGAATGAACACTGAAGCTTTCTTT. Amino acid sequence: CASSQGTGGGMNTEAFF.

The table lists this clonotype with a count of one. The V and J genes are TRBV7-3 and TRBJ2-2; a weak D match, TRBD1 (6 bases). V was pared by 0 bases and J by 6 bases, with 8 bases between. This CDR3 has 14 residues. Germline V gives CDR1 SGHTA, CDR2 FQGTGA. As DNA, the CDR3 is TGTGCCAGCAGCTTAACACAGGGTCCCGGGGAGCTGTTTTTT. This codes for CASSLTQGPGELFF.

This clonotype showed up just a few times. The CDR3 bases are TGTGCCAGCAGTTACGGGGGGACCAGGATTGAGCAGTTCTTC. It codes for CASSYGGTRIEQFF. V is TRBV6-5 and J is TRBJ2-1, with D perhaps matching TRBD2 (6 bases). This CDR3 has 14 residues. V was clipped by 2 bases and J by 9 bases, with 14 bases between them. Germline CDR1 reads MNHEY; CDR2 reads SVGAGI.

V usage is TRBV7-9 and J usage is TRBJ1-5; maybe TRBD1 (5 bases). Germline CDR1 SEHNR, CDR2 FQNEAQ (reference sequence). This CDR3 spans 15 amino acids. V was shortened by 6 bases and J by 6 bases, with 18 bases between the two germline ends. Here the CDR3 reads CASRLYGGVPQPQHF. CDR3 DNA: TGTGCCAGCAGGTTATACGGGGGGGTCCCTCAGCCCCAGCATTTT. The complete variable domain, with remaining parts taken from reference TRBV7-9 and TRBJ1-5, reads DTGVSQNPRHKITKRGQNVTFRCDPISEHNRLYWYRQTLGQGPEFLTYFQNEAQLEKSRLLSDRFSAERPKGSFSTLEIQRTEQGDSAMYLCASRLYGGVPQPQHFGDGTRLSIL.

The rearrangement uses TRBV6-1 and TRBJ2-3, with 12 bases fitting TRBD2. J was trimmed by 2 bases and V by 5 bases; bases with no gene match: 5. The germline V gene has CDR1 MNHNS and CDR2 SASEGT. The CDR3 spans 16 residues. The CDR3: CASSPWTSGATDTQYF. In DNA, the CDR3 is TGTGCCAGCAGTCCTTGGACTAGCGGGGCCACAGATACGCAGTATTTT.

The chain links TRBV10-3 to TRBJ2-7; TRBD1 matches at 8 bases. The CDR3 is 12 amino acids. V lost 9 bases and J lost 2; bases outside the gene matches: 3. Per germline, CDR1 ENHRY and CDR2 SYGVKD. The CDR3 nucleotides read TGTGCCATACAGGGGGAGCCCTACGAGCAGTACTTC. As protein: CAIQGEPYEQYF.

This clonotype was detected only a few times. The rearrangement uses TRBV20-1 and TRBJ2-5; 9 bases agree with TRBD1. The germline gives CDR1 DFQATT, CDR2 SNEGSKA (reference sequence). The CDR3 totals 15 residues. Trimming took 6 bases from V and 6 from J; bases not matched to a gene: 14. The CDR3 is CSAPALTGQGQTQYF. CDR3 nucleotides: TGCAGTGCCCCTGCCCTCACGGGACAGGGCCAGACCCAGTACTTC.

In its sample, this clonotype was seen many times. This chain connects TRBV12-3 or TRBV12-4 to TRBJ2-7; D uncertain. The germline V and J ends were trimmed by 3 bases and 2 bases, with 8 bases remaining between them. The CDR3 extends over 13 amino acids. DNA of the CDR3: TGTGCCAGCAGTTTGCACGGTACCTACGAGCAGTACTTC. Amino acid sequence: CASSLHGTYEQYF.

The V call is TRBV7-6, the J call TRBJ2-3, with D unresolved. Trimming removed 3 bases from V and 5 bases from J, with 15 bases in between. This CDR3 spans 15 amino acids. Germline V gene lookup returns CDR1 SGHVS and CDR2 FNYEAQ. DNA for the CDR3: TGTGCCAGCAGCTTTTCTAACAGAGGCCGAGATACGCAGTATTTT. Amino acids: CASSFSNRGRDTQYF.

This clonotype was counted many times. V gene TRBV7-3 combines with J gene TRBJ1-1; D is possibly TRBD1 (5 bases). The V end lost 3 bases, the J end lost 2 bases, and 10 bases lay between the germline ends. The CDR3 length is 14 residues. Germline CDR1 SGHTA, CDR2 FQGTGA. The CDR3 region is CASSLGVSNTEAFF. The CDR3 DNA reads as TGTGCCAGCAGCTTGGGGGTATCCAACACTGAAGCTTTCTTT.

This clonotype showed up just a few times. The chain carries TRBV2 and TRBJ2-1; D is perhaps TRBD1 (5 bases). The CDR3 covers 13 residues. Germline values: CDR1 SNHLY, CDR2 FYNNEI. The V gene lost 7 bases and the J gene lost 6 bases, with 13 bases spanning the gap. CDR3 DNA sequence: TGTGCCAGCACTTTTGCGACAGTCAATGAGCAGTTCTTC. Translated, it gives CASTFATVNEQFF.

The chain recombines TRBV12-3 or TRBV12-4 with TRBJ2-1; 14 bases agree with TRBD2. J was trimmed by 0 bases and V by 4 bases; bases with no gene match: 11. The CDR3 is 20 residues long. CDR3 bases: TGTGCCAGCAGTTCCGAAAGGACTAGCGGGGGGCCAAGCTCCTACAATGAGCAGTTCTTC. This encodes CASSSERTSGGPSSYNEQFF.

The J gene is TRBJ2-5, the V gene TRBV7-3, with D unresolved. Trimming took off 2 bases at V and 1 base at J, with 14 bases between the two ends. The CDR3 contains 16 residues. The germline V gene has CDR1 SGHTA and CDR2 FQGTGA. The CDR3 loop reads CASSLRPNAPQETQYF. The DNA for the CDR3 is TGTGCCAGCAGCTTACGGCCCAACGCACCCCAAGAGACCCAGTACTTC.

A few counts support this clonotype. The chain employs TRBV20-1 and TRBJ2-1, with D tentatively TRBD2 (6 bases). This CDR3 contains 15 residues. Germline V CDR1 and CDR2: DFQATT, SNEGSKA (reference sequence). The ends were cut back, 0 bases at V and 3 bases at J, with 12 bases in the middle. As DNA, the CDR3 is TGCAGTGCTAGAGATTTTGCGGGGCACTACAATGAGCAGTTCTTC. This encodes CSARDFAGHYNEQFF.

This sequence joins TRBV5-1 and TRBJ2-5; 9 nucleotides match TRBD1. The CDR3 runs to 15 residues. Germline V gives CDR1 SGHRS, CDR2 YFSETQ. Trimming removed 6 bases from V and 2 bases from J; junction bases left unmatched: 8. The CDR3 here is CASTNRGQGQETQYF. The DNA of the CDR3 is TGCGCCAGCACCAACAGGGGGCAGGGGCAAGAGACCCAGTACTTC.

This clonotype appeared many times. The genes are TRBV7-9 and TRBJ1-1, with TRBD1 matching over 7 bases. Germline CDR1 is SEHNR and CDR2 is FQNEAQ (reference sequence). The ends lost 5 bases at V and 1 base at J; junction bases unmatched: 1. CDR3 length: 13 residues. CDR3 in amino acids: CASSRQGNTEAFF. The DNA of the CDR3 is TGTGCCAGCAGCCGACAGGGGAACACTGAAGCTTTCTTT.

The V and J genes are TRBV6-1 and TRBJ1-3; D ambiguous. The CDR3 length is 14 residues. Germline CDR1 reads MNHNS; CDR2 reads SASEGT. Trimming shortened V by 7 bases and J by 1 base, and 11 bases separated the two germline ends. CDR3 amino acids: CASTTSTSGNTIYF. CDR3 nucleotide sequence: TGTGCCAGCACCACCTCGACGTCTGGAAACACCATATATTTT.

The CDR3 sequence is CASSSAGRRMAFF. DNA of the CDR3: TGTGCCAGCAGTTCGGCGGGCCGCCGGATGGCTTTCTTT. The chain is built from TRBV12-3 or TRBV12-4 and TRBJ1-1, with unresolved D. Trimming removed 4 bases from V and 11 bases from J, with 17 bases in between. This CDR3 has 13 residues.

The V gene is TRBV7-8, the J gene TRBJ2-7, with D maybe TRBD1 (5 bases). Per germline, CDR1 SGHVS and CDR2 FQNEAQ. Trimming left V 1 base short and J 2 bases short, with 12 bases between. The CDR3 sequence is 15 residues long. The CDR3 loop is CASSLVPPRAYEQYF. CDR3 bases: TGTGCCAGCAGCTTAGTCCCCCCCAGGGCCTACGAGCAGTACTTC.

This clonotype was observed a handful of times. The chain recombines TRBV7-2 with TRBJ2-5, with TRBD1 identical over 7 bases. Germline trimming cut 6 bases from V and 1 base from J; bases unmatched to any gene: 11. The CDR3 is 16 residues long. Germline CDR1 reads SGHTA; CDR2 reads FQGNSA. In DNA form, the CDR3 reads TGTGCCAGCAGACACCAACTCCCAGGGGGCCAAGAGACCCAGTACTTC. It is translated as CASRHQLPGGQETQYF.